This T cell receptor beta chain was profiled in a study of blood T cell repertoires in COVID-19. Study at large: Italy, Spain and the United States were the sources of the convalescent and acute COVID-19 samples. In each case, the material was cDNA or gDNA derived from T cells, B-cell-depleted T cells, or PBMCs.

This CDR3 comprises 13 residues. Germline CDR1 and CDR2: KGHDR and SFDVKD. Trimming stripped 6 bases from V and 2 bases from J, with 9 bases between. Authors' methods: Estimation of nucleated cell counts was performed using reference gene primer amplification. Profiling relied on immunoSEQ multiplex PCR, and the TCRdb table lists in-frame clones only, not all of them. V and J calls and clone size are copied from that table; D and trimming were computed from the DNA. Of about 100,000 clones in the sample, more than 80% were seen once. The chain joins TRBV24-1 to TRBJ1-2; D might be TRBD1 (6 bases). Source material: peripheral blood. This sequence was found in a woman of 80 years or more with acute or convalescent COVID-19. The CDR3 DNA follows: TGTGCCACCAGTTCGGACAGCAACTATGGCTACACCTTC. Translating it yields CATSSDSNYGYTF.